The sequence of this T cell receptor (beta chain) was determined in a study of CD8+CD57+ T cells in acquired aplastic anemia. The template for TCR beta VDJ and CDR3 sequence profiling was genomic DNA. TCRdb reanalysed the reads using MiXCR and keeps one entry per CDR3 protein. In the table there are about 160,000 distinct CDR3 sequences, around 50% of which are singletons. It was patients with CD8+CD57+ cell expansion by flow cytometry who were chosen for sequencing. There are many counts of this clonotype. V lost 6 bases and J 2 bases, leaving 11 bases between the germline ends. CDR3 length equals 15 residues.

The TCR sequence derives from a human donor with aplastic anemia. Sample: sorted CD4+, CD8+, or CD8+CD57+ T cells (not recorded which) from PBMCs. The chain recombines TRBV12-3 or TRBV12-4 with TRBJ2-6; the D is unclear. The CDR3 sequence: CASSLGSPGANVLTF. CDR3 sequence (DNA): TGTGCCAGCAGCCTGGGGTCTCCTGGGGCCAACGTCCTGACTTTC.